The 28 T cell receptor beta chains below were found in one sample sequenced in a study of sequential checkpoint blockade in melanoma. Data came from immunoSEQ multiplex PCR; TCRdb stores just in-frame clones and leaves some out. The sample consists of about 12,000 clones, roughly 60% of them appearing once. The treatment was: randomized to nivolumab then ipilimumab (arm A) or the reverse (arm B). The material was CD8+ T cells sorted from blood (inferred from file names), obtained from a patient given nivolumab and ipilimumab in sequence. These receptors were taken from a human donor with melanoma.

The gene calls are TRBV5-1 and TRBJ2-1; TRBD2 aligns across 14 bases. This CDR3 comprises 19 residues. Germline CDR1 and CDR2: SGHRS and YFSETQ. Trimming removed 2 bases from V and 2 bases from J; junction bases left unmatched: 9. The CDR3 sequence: CASSFTGLAGGTPYNEQFF. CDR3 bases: TGCGCCAGCAGCTTTACCGGACTAGCGGGGGGCACTCCCTACAATGAGCAGTTCTTC.

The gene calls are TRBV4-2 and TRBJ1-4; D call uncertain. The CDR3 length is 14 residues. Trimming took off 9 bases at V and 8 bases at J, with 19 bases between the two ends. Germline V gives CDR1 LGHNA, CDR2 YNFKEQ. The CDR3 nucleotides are TGTGCCAGTAATACCGGGGTTAGGGAGGAAAAACTGTTTTTT. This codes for CASNTGVREEKLFF.

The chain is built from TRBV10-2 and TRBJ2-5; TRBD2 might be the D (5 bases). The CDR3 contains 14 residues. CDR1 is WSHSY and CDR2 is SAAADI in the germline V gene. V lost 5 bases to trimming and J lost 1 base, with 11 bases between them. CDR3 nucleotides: TGCGCCAGCAGTCCAGTGAGGGCCCAAGAGACCCAGTACTTC. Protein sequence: CASSPVRAQETQYF.

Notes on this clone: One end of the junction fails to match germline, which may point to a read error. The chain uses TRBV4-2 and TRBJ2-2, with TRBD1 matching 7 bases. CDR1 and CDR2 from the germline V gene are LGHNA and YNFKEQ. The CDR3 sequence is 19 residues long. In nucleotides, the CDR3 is TGTGCCAGCAGCAAAGAACTTACCGGACCCGGGACAGTCGCCGGGGAGCTGTTTTTT. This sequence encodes CASSKELTGPGTVAGELFF.

The CDR3 region is CASSGDSWVTYEQYF. CDR3 nucleotide sequence: TGTGCCAGCAGTGGGGACAGTTGGGTAACCTACGAGCAGTACTTC. The chain employs TRBV6-1 and TRBJ2-7, with TRBD1 matching over 7 bases. This CDR3 is 15 amino acids long. The V gene end was trimmed by 4 bases and the J gene end by 2 bases; junction bases not matched to a gene: 8. Germline CDR1 is MNHNS and CDR2 is SASEGT.

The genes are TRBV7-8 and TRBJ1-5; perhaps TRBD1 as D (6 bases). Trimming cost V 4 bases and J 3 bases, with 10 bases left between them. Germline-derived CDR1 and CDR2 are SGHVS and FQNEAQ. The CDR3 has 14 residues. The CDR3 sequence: CASSSGVNNQPQHF. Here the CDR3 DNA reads TGTGCCAGCAGCTCAGGGGTTAACAATCAGCCCCAGCATTTT.

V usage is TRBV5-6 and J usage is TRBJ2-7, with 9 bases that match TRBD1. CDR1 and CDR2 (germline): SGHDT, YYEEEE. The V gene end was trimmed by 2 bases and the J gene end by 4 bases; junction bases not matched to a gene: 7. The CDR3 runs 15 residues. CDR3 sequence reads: CASSLQQGATYEQYF. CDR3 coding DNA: TGTGCCAGCAGCTTACAACAGGGGGCTACTTACGAGCAGTACTTC.

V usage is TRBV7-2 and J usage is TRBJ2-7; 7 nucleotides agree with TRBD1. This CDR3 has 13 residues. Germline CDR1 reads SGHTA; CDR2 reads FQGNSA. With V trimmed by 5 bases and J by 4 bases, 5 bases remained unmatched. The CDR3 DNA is TGTGCCAGCAGCCAAGGGGGCAGATACGAGCAGTACTTC. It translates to CASSQGGRYEQYF.

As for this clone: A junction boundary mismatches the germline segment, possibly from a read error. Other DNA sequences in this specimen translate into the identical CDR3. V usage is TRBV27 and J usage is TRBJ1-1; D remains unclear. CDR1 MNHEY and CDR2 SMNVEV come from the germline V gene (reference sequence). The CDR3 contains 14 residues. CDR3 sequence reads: CASSQYMEGTEAFF. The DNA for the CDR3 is TGTGCCAGCAGTCAATACATGGAGGGCACTGAAGCCTTCTTT.

In nucleotides, the CDR3 is TGTGCCAGCAGCGGGCCAGCACCAGATACGCAGTATTTT. It specifies CASSGPAPDTQYF. The gene calls are TRBV11-2 and TRBJ2-3; no definite D call. The CDR3 length is 13 residues. Looked up from germline, CDR1 is SGHAT and CDR2 is FQNNGV. V dropped 5 bases and J dropped 4 bases, with 10 bases sitting between them.

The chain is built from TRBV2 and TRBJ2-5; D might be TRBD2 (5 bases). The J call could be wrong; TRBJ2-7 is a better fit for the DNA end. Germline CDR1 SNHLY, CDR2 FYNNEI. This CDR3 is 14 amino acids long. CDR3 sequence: CASTVGLSSYEQYF. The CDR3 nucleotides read TGTGCCAGCACGGTAGGACTGAGCTCCTACGAGCAGTACTTC.

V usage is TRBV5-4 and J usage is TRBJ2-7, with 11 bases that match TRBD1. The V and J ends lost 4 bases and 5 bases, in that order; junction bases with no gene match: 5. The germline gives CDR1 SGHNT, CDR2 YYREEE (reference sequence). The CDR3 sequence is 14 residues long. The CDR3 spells CASSDPGQGDEQYF. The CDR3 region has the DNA TGTGCCAGCAGCGATCCGGGACAGGGGGACGAGCAGTACTTC.

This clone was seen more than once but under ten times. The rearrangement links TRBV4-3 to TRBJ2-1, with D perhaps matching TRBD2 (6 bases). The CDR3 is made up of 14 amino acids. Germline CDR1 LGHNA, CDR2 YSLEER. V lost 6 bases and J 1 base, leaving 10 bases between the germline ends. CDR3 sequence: CASREEGSYNEQFF. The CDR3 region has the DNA TGCGCCAGCAGAGAGGAGGGTTCCTACAATGAGCAGTTCTTC.

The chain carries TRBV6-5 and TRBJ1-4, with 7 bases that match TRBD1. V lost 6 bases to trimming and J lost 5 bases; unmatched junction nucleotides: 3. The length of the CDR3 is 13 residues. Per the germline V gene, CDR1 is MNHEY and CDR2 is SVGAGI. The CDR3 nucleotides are TGTGCCAGCAGACAGGGGATGAATGAAAAACTGTTTTTT. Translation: CASRQGMNEKLFF.

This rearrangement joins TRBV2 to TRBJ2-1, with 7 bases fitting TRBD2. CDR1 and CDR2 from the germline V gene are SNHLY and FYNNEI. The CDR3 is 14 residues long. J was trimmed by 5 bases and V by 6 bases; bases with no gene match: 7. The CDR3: CASRGSGAHNEQFF. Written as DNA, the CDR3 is TGTGCCAGCAGGGGGAGCGGGGCTCACAATGAGCAGTTCTTC.

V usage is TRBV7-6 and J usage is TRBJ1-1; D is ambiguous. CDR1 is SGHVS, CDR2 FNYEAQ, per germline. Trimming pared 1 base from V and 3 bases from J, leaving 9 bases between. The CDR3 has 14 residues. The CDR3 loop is CASSLGVEDTEAFF. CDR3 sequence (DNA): TGTGCCAGCAGCTTAGGCGTGGAGGACACTGAAGCTTTCTTT.

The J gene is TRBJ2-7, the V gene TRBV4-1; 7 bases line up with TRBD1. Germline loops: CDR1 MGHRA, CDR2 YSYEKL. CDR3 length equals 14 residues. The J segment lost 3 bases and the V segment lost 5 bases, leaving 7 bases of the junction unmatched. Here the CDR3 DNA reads TGCGCCAGCAGCTTGGCGACAGGGAACTACGAGCAGTACTTC. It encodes CASSLATGNYEQYF.

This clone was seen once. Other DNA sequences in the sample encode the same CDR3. This CDR3 is CASSLAGVKEQPQHF. The CDR3 DNA is TGCGCCAGCAGCTTGGCGGGGGTGAAGGAGCAGCCCCAGCATTTT. The chain has TRBV5-1 and TRBJ1-5; D possibly corresponds to TRBD1 (5 bases). This CDR3 has 15 residues. Per germline, CDR1 SGHRS and CDR2 YFSETQ. V gave up 0 bases and J gave up 7 bases, with 14 bases separating them.

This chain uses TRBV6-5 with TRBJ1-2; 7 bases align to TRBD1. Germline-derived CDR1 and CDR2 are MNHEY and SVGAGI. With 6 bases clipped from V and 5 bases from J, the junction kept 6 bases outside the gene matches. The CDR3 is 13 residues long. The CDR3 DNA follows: TGTGCCAGCAGCGAAGACAGGGATTATGGCTACACCTTC. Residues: CASSEDRDYGYTF.

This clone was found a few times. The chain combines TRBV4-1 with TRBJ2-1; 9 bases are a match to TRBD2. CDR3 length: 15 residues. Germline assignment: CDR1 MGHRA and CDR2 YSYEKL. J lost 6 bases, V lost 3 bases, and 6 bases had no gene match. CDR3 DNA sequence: TGCGCCAGCAGCCATATTTGGACTAGCGCCAATGAGCAGTTCTTC. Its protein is CASSHIWTSANEQFF.

CDR3 sequence (DNA): TGTGCCAGCAGCTTAGGATGGCTAGCGGAGAACACCGGGGAGCTGTTTTTT. This sequence encodes CASSLGWLAENTGELFF. V and J are TRBV7-9 and TRBJ2-2; 7 nucleotides match TRBD2. From germline, CDR1 is SEHNR and CDR2 FQNEAQ (reference sequence). Losses at the gene ends were 1 base for V and 1 base for J; bases not matched to a gene: 6. This CDR3 comprises 17 residues.

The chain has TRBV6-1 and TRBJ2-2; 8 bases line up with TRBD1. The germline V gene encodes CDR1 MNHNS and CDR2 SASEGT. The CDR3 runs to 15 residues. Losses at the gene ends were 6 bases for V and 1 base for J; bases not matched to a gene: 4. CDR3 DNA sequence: TGTGCCAGCAGAAAGGACAGGGTGAACACCGGGGAGCTGTTTTTT. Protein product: CASRKDRVNTGELFF.

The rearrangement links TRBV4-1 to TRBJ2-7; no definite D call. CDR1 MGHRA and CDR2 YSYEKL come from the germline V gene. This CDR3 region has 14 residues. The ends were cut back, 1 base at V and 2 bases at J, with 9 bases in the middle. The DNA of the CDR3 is TGCGCCAGCAGCCAAGTAGACAACCCCTACGAGCAGTACTTC. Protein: CASSQVDNPYEQYF.

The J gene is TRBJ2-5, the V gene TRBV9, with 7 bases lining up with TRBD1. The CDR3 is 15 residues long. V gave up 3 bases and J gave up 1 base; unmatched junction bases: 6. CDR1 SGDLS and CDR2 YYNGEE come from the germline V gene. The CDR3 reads CASSGETGIQETQYF. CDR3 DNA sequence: TGTGCCAGCAGCGGAGAGACAGGGATCCAAGAGACCCAGTACTTC.

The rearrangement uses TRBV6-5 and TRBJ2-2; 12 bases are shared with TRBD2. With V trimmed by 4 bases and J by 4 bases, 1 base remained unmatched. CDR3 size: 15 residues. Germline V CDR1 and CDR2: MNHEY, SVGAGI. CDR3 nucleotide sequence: TGTGCCAGCAGTTGGACTAGCGGGACCACCGGGGAGCTGTTTTTT. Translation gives CASSWTSGTTGELFF.

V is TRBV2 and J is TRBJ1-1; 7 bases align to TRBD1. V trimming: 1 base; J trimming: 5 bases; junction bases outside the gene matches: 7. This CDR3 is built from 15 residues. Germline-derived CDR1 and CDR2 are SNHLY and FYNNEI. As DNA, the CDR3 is TGTGCCAGCAGTGAAGTTGAGACAGGGCGGACTGAAGCTTTCTTT. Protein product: CASSEVETGRTEAFF. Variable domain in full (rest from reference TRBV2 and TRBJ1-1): EPEVTQTPSHQVTQMGQEVILRCVPISNHLYFYWYRQILGQKVEFLVSFYNNEISEKSEIFDDQFSVERPDGSNFTLKIRSTKLEDSAMYFCASSEVETGRTEAFFGQGTRLTVV.

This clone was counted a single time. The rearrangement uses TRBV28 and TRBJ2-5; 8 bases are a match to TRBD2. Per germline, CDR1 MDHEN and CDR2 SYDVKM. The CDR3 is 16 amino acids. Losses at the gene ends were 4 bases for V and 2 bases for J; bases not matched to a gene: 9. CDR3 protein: CASSWPSKREQETQYF. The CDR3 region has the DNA TGTGCCAGCAGTTGGCCCTCGAAGCGGGAGCAAGAGACCCAGTACTTC. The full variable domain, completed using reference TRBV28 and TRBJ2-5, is DVKVTQSSRYLVKRTGEKVFLECVQDMDHENMFWYRQDPGLGLRLIYFSYDVKMKEKGDIPEGYSVSREKKERFSLILESASTNQTSMYLCASSWPSKREQETQYFGPGTRLLVL.

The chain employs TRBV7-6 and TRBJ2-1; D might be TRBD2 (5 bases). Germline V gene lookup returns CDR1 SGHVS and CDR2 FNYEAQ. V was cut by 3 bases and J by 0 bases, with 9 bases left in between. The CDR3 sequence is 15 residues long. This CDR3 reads CASSLDFSSYNEQFF. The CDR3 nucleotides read TGTGCCAGCAGCTTGGACTTTAGCTCCTACAATGAGCAGTTCTTC.